These 7 T cell receptor beta chains came from one sample sequenced in a study of CD8 T cells in Susac syndrome. The RNA input was 0.5 to 1 ug, and it was reverse transcribed with random hexamers. MiXCR, run by TCRdb on the immunoSEQ multiplex PCR reads, gives a single entry per CDR3 protein. Of fewer than 300,000 distinct CDR3 sequences in the sample, 80% to 90% were seen once. Sequencing input: CD8+ T cells from PBMCs. Source of these receptors: a human donor with multiple sclerosis.

The chain is built from TRBV11-2 and TRBJ2-2; 8 bases are a match to TRBD1. The germline CDR1 and CDR2 sequences are SGHAT and FQNNGV. The trim removed 6 bases at V and 7 bases at J, leaving 19 bases unmatched. The CDR3 has 18 amino acids. CDR3 loop: CASSWGNGKDREDGELFF. The CDR3 DNA follows: TGTGCCAGCAGTTGGGGGAATGGCAAGGACAGGGAAGACGGGGAGCTGTTTTTT.

The V gene is TRBV3-1, the J gene TRBJ1-2, with D maybe TRBD1 (5 bases). Trimming shortened V by 1 base and J by 3 bases, and 15 bases separated the two germline ends. The germline gives CDR1 LGHDT, CDR2 YNNKEL (reference sequence). This CDR3 region has 16 residues. The CDR3 loop reads CASSQGIGGGDYGYTF. CDR3 coding DNA: TGTGCCAGCAGCCAAGGAATTGGGGGAGGAGACTATGGCTACACCTTC.

This chain links TRBV9 with TRBJ2-2; 11 bases are shared with TRBD2. CDR3 length: 16 amino acids. J lost 4 bases, V lost 1 base, and 3 bases had no gene match. Germline assignment: CDR1 SGDLS and CDR2 YYNGEE. For the CDR3, the DNA is TGTGCCAGCAGCGTAACTAGCGGGAGAGGCACCGGGGAGCTGTTTTTT. Translating gives CASSVTSGRGTGELFF.

This sequence joins TRBV25-1 and TRBJ2-2; 10 positions agree with TRBD1. Per the germline V gene, CDR1 is MGHDK and CDR2 is SYGVNS. This CDR3 region has 17 residues. With 3 bases clipped from V and 7 bases from J, the junction kept 11 bases outside the gene matches. As DNA, the CDR3 is TGTGCCAGCAGTGACCCTACAGGACAGGGGGTCGACGGGGAGCTGTTTTTT. Protein product: CASSDPTGQGVDGELFF.

CDR3 in amino acids: CASSLFPQGERYNEQFF. CDR3 coding DNA: TGTGCCAGCAGCTTATTCCCCCAGGGGGAAAGGTACAATGAGCAGTTCTTC. The V gene is TRBV7-9, the J gene TRBJ2-1, with 7 positions matching TRBD1. With V trimmed by 2 bases and J by 4 bases, 11 bases remained unmatched. Looked up from germline, CDR1 is SEHNR and CDR2 is FQNEAQ (reference sequence). The CDR3 covers 17 residues.

This chain links TRBV2 with TRBJ2-7; D could derive from TRBD1 or TRBD2 (5 bases each). The CDR3 runs to 11 residues. Germline CDR1 reads SNHLY; CDR2 reads FYNNEI. With 6 bases removed from V and 12 bases from J, the gap between germline ends came to 15 bases. CDR3 loop: CASRGTIAPYF. The CDR3 bases are TGTGCCAGCAGGGGGACCATAGCCCCGTACTTC.

The V gene is TRBV29-1, the J gene TRBJ2-2; tentative D call: TRBD2 (5 bases). Germline assignment: CDR1 SQVTM and CDR2 ANQGSEA. Trimming removed 5 bases from V and 5 bases from J, with 6 bases in between. CDR3 length: 11 amino acids. CDR3 nucleotide sequence: TGCAGCGTTAGGGAGACCGGGGAGCTGTTTTTT. Translating it yields CSVRETGELFF.